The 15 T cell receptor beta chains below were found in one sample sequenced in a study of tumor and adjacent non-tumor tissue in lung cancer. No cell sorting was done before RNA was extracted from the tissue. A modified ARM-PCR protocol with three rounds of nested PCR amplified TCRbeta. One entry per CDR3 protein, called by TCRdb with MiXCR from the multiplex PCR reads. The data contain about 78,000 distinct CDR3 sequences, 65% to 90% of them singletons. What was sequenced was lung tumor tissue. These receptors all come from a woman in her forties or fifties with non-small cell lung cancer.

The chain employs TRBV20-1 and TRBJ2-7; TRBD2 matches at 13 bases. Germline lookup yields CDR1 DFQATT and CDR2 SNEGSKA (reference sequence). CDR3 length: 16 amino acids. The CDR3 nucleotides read TGCAATGATAAGGGGACTAGCGGGAAGGAATCCTACGAGCAGTACTTC. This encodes CNDKGTSGKESYEQYF.

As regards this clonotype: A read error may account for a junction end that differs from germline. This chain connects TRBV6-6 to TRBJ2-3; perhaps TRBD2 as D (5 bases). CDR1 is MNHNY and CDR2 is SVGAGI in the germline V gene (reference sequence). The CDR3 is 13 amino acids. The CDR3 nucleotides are TGTGCCAGTAGTGCGGGTTATTTAGATATGCAGTATTTT. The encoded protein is CASSAGYLDMQYF.

The CDR3 region is CASNRVFGMEETQYF. In DNA, the CDR3 is TGTGCCAGCAACCGAGTCTTCGGCATGGAAGAGACCCAGTACTTC. The gene calls are TRBV4-2 and TRBJ2-5; D gene uncertain. With 7 bases removed from V and 3 bases from J, the gap between germline ends came to 18 bases. Per the germline V gene, CDR1 is LGHNA and CDR2 is YNFKEQ. The CDR3 runs 15 residues.

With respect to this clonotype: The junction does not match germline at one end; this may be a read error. DNA for the CDR3: TGCAGTGCCAGAGCCTCGACAATACTCAATGAGCAGTACTTC. It is translated as CSARASTILNEQYF. V usage is TRBV20-1 and J usage is TRBJ2-7, with D unclear. The V gene's germline CDR1 is DFQATT and CDR2 SNEGSKA (reference sequence). The CDR3 runs 14 residues.

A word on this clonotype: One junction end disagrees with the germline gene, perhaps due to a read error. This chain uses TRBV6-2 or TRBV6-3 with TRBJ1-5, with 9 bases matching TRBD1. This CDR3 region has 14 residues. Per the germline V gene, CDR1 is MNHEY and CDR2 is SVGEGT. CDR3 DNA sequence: TGTGCCATCAGTTCCGGGACAGGGAGGCAGCCCCAGCATTTT. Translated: CAISSGTGRQPQHF.

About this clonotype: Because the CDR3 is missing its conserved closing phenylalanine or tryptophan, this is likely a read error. The CDR3 region is CSARGGNGRFNEQFL. Here the CDR3 DNA reads TGCAGTGCTAGAGGGGGGAATGGCCGGTTCAATGAGCAGTTCCTC. This sequence joins TRBV20-1 and TRBJ2-1; the D call may be TRBD1 or TRBD2 (5 bases each). The CDR3 loop spans 15 amino acids. The V end lost 1 base, the J end lost 6 bases, and 16 bases lay between the germline ends. The germline V gene has CDR1 DFQATT and CDR2 SNEGSKA (reference sequence).

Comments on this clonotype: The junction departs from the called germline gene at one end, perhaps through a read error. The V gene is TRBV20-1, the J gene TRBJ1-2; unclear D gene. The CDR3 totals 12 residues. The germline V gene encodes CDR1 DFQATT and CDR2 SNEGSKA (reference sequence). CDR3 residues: CSARVADYGYIF. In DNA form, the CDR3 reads TGCAGTGCTAGGGTGGCAGACTATGGTTACATCTTC.

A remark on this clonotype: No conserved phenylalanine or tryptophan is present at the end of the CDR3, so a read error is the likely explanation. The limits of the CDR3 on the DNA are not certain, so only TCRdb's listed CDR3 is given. The CDR3 reads CANSEVSQTSNQPQHL. The rearrangement links TRBV6-1 to TRBJ1-5. Germline V gives CDR1 MNHNS, CDR2 SASEGT. With termini counted, the CDR3 has 16 amino acids.

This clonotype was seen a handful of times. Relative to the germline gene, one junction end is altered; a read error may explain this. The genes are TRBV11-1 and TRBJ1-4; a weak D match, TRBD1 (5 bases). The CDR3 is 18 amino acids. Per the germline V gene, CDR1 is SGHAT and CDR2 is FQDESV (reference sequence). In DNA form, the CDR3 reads TGTGCCAGCAGTTTAGAAGGTGGAGGGGAGGAGGGTAACGAAAAACTGTTTTTT. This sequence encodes CASSLEGGGEEGNEKLFF.

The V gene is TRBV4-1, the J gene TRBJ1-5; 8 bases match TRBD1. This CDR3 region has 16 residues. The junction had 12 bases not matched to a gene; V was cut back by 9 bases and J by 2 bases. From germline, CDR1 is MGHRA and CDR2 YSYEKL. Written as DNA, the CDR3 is TGCGCCAGTAACCAAAAGACAGGGGTTGGCAATCAGCCCCAGCATTTT. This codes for CASNQKTGVGNQPQHF.

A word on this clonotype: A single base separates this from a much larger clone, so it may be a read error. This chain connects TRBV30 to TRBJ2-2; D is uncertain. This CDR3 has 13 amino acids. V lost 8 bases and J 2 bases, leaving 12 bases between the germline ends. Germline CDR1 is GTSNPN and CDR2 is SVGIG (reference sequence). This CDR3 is CAVLDGNTGELFF. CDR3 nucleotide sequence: TGTGCCGTCCTTGACGGAAACACCGGGGAGCTGTTTTTT.

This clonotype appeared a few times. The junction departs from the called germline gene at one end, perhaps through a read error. The CDR3 loop reads CASSQTVNGKLFF. In nucleotides, the CDR3 is TGTGCCAGCAGCCAGACCGTAAATGGAAAACTGTTTTTT. The genes are TRBV4-2 and TRBJ1-4; no clear D gene. Per the germline V gene, CDR1 is LGHNA and CDR2 is YNFKEQ. This CDR3 is built from 13 residues.

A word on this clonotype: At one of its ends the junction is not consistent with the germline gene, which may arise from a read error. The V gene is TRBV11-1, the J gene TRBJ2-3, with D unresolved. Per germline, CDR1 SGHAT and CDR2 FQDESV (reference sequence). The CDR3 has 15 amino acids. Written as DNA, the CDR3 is TGTGCCAGCAACTTCTCCGTGGGGTCCACAGATACGCTGTATTTT. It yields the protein CASNFSVGSTDTLYF.

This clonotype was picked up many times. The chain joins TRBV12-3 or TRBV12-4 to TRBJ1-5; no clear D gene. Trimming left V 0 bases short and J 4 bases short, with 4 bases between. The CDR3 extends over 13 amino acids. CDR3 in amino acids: CASSLAENQPQHF. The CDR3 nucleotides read TGTGCCAGCAGTTTAGCTGAGAATCAGCCCCAGCATTTT.

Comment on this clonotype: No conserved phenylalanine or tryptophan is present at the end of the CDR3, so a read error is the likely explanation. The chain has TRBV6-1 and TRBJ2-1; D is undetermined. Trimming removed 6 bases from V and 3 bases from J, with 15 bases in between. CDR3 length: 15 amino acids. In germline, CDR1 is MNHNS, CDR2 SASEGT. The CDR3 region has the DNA TGTGCCAGCAGGGAAACATTCATTGGCTACAATGAGCAGTTCCTC. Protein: CASRETFIGYNEQFL.